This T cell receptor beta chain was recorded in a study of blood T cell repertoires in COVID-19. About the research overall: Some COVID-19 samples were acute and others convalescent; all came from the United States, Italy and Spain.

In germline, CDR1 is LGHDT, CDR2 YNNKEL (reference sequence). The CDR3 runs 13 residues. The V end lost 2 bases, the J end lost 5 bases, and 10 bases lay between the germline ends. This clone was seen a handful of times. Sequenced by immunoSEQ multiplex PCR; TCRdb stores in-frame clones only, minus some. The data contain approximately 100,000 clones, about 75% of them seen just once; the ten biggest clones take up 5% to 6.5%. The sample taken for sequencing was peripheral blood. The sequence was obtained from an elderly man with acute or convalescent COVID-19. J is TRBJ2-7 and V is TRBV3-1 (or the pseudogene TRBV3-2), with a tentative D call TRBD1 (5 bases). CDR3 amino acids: CASSQRGGNEQYF. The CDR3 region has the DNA TGTGCCAGCAGCCAAAGGGGTGGCAACGAGCAGTACTTC.